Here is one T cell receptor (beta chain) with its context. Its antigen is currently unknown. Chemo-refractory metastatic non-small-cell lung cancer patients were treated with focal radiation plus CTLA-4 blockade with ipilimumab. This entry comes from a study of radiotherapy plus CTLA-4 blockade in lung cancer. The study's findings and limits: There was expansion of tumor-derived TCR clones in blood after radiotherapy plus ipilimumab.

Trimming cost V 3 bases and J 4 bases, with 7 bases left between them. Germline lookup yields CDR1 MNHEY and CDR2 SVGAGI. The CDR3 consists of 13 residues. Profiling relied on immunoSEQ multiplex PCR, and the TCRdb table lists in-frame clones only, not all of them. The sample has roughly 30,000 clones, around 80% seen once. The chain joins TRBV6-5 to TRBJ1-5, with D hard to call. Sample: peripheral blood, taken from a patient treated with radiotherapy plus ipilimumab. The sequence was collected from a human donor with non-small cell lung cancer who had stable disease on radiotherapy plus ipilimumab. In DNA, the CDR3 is TGTGCCAGCAGTTATGTTCCTAATCAGCCCCAGCATTTT. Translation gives CASSYVPNQPQHF.